The T cell receptor beta chain under discussion was sequenced for a study of neurological immune-mediated disorders. Trimming removed 6 bases from V and 8 bases from J; junction bases left unmatched: 11. The CDR3 contains 14 residues. CDR1 and CDR2 from the germline V gene are MNHEY and SVGAGI. This clonotype has ten or more counts. Unsorted libraries were derived from 2 million PBMCs stored at -80 C. The cDNA was synthesized by means of template-switch 5'RACE, which was carried out with 10-nucleotide random UMIs. The yield of each sequencing run was over 200 million TCR-beta sequences from 15-18 subjects. TCRdb reanalysed the 5' RACE reads using MiXCR and keeps one entry per CDR3 protein. Of 30,000 to 40,000 distinct CDR3 sequences in the sample, 3.5% to 4% were seen once.

This TCR derives from a man under 40 with multiple sclerosis. Source material: PBMCs. The rearrangement uses TRBV6-5 and TRBJ1-2; 8 bases are shared with TRBD1. The CDR3 coding sequence is TGTGCCAGCAGCCCTGGACAGGGAGAAGGCGGCTACACCTTC. It is translated as CASSPGQGEGGYTF.